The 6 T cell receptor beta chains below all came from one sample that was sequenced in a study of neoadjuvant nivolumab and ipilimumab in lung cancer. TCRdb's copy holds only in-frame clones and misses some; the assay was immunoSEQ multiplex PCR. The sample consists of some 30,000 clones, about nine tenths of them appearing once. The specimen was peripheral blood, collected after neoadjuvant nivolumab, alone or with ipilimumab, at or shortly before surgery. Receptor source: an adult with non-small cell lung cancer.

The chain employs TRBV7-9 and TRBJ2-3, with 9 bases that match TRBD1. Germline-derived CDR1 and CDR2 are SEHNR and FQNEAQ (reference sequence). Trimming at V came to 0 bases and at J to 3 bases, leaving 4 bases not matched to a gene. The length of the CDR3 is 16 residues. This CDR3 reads CASSLARGQGTDTQYF. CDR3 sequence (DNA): TGTGCCAGCAGCTTAGCGAGGGGACAGGGAACAGATACGCAGTATTTT.

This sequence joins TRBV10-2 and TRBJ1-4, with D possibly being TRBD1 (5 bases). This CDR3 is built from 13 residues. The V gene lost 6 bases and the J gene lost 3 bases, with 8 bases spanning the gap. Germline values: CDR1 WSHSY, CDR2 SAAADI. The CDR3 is CASRMGANEKLFF. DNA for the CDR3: TGCGCCAGCAGGATGGGGGCTAATGAAAAACTGTTTTTT.

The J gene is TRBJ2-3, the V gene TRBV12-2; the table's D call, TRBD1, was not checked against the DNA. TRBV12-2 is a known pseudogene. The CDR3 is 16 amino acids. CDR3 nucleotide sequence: TGTGCAAGTCGCCCGGTTAGGGCAGGGGGCCCAGATACGCAGTATTTT. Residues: CASRPVRAGGPDTQYF.

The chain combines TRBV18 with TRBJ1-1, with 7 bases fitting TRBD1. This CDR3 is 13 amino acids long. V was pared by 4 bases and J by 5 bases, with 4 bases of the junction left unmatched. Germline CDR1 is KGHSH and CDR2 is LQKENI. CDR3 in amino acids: CASSLTGETEAFF. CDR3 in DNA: TGTGCCAGCTCACTTACAGGGGAAACTGAAGCTTTCTTT.

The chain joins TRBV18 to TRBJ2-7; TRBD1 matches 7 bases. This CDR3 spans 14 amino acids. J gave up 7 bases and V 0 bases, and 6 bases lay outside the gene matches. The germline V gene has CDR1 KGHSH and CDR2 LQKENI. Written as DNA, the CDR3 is TGTGCCAGCTCACCACCCGGGACAGCAGATGAGCAGTACTTC. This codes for CASSPPGTADEQYF.

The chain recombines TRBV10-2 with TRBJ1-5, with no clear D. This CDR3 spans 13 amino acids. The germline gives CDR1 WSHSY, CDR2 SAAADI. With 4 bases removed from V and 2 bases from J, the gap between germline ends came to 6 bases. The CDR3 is CASSVPGNQPQHF. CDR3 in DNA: TGCGCCAGCAGTGTTCCGGGCAATCAGCCCCAGCATTTT.